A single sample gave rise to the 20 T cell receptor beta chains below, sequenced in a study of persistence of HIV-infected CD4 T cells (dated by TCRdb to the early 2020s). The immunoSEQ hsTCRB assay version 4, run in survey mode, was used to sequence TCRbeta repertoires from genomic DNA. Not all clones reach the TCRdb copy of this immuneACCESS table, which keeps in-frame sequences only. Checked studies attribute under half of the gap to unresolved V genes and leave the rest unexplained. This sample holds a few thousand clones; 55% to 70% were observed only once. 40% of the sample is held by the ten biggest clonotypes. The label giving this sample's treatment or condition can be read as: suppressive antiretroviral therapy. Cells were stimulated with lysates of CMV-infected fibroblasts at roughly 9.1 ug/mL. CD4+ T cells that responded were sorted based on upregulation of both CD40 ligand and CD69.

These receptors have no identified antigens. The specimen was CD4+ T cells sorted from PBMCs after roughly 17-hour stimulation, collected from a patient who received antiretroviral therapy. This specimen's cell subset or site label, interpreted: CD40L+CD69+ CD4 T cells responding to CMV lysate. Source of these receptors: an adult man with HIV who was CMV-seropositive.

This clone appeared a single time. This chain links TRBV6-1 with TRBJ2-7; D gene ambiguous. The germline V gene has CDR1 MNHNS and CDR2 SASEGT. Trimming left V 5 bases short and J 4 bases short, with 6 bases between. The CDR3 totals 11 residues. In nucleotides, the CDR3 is TGTGCCAGCAGTTGGGATTACGAGCAGTACTTC. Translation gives CASSWDYEQYF.

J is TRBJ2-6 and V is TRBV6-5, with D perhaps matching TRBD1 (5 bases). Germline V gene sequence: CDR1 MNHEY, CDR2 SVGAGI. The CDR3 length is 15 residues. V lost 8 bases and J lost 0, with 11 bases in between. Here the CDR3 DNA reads TGTGCCAGCCAGAGACAGCCCTCTGGGGCCAACGTCCTGACTTTC. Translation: CASQRQPSGANVLTF.

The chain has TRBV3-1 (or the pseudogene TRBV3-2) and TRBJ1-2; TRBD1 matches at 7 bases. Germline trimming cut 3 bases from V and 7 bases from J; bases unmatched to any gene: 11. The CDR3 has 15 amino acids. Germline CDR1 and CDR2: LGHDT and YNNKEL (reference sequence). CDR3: CASSQGPGTASGYTF. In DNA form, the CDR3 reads TGTGCCAGCAGCCAGGGACCCGGGACAGCGAGTGGCTACACCTTC.

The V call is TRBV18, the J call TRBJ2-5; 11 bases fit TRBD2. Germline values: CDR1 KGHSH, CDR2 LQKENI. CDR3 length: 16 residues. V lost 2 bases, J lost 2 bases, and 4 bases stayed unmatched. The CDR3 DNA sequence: TGTGCCAGCTCACCAAATCTAGCGGGGGGACAAGAGACCCAGTACTTC. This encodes CASSPNLAGGQETQYF.

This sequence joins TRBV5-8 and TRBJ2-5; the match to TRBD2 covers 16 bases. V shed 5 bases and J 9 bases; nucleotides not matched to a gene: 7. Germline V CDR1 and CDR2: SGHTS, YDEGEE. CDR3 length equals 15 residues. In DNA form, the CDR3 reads TGTGCCAGCAGATTATCCGGGACTAGCGGGGGGGCCCAGTACTTC. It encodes CASRLSGTSGGAQYF.

The CDR3 spells CASSLFETQYF. The CDR3 bases are TGTGCCAGCAGTTTATTTGAGACCCAGTACTTC. This chain connects TRBV28 to TRBJ2-5, with no clear D. This CDR3 has 11 amino acids. The V end was cut by 1 base, the J end by 5 bases, with 2 bases between. Germline V CDR1 and CDR2: MDHEN, SYDVKM.

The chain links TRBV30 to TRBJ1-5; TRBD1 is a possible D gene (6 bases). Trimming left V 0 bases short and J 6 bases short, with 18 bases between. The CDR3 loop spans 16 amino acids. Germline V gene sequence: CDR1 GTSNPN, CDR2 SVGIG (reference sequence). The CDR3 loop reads CAWSVFGRGEGQPQHF. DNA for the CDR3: TGTGCCTGGAGTGTTTTCGGCAGGGGAGAAGGTCAGCCCCAGCATTTT.

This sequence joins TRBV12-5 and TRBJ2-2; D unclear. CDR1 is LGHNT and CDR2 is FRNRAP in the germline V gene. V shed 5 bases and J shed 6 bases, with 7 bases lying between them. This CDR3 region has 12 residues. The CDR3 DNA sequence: TGTGCTAGTGGTCCCGAAGCCGGGGAGCTGTTTTTT. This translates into CASGPEAGELFF.

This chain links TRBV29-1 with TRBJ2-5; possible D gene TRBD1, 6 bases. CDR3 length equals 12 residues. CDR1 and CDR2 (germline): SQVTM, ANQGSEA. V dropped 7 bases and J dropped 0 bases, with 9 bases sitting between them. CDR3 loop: CSGRTDQETQYF. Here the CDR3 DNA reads TGCAGCGGAAGGACAGACCAAGAGACCCAGTACTTC.

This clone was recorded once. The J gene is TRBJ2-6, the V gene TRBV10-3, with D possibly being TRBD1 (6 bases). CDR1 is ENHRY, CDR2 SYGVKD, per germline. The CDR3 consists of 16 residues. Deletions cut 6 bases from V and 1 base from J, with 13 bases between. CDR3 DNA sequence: TGTGCCATCAGCGGACAGTTAGAATCTGGGGCCAACGTCCTGACTTTC. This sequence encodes CAISGQLESGANVLTF.

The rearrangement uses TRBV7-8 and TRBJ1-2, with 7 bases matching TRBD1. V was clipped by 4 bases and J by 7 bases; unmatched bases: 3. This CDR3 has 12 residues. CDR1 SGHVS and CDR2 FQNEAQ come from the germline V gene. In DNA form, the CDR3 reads TGTGCCAGCAGCTCGACAGGGATTGGCTACACCTTC. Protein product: CASSSTGIGYTF.

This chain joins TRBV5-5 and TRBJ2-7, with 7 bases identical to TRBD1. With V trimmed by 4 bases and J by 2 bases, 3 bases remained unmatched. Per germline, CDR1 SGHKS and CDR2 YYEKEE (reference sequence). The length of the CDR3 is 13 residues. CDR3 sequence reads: CASSRQGAYEQYF. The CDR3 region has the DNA TGTGCCAGCAGCCGGCAGGGGGCCTACGAGCAGTACTTC. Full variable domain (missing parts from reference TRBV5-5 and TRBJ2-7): DAGVTQSPTHLIKTRGQQVTLRCSPISGHKSVSWYQQVLGQGPQFIFQYYEKEERGRGNFPDRFSARQFPNYSSELNVNALLLGDSALYLCASSRQGAYEQYFGPGTRLTVT.

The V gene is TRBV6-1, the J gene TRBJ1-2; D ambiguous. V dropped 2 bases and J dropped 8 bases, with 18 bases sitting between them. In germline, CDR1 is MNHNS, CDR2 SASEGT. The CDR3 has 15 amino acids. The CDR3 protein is CASSEFETPFGGYTF. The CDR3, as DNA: TGTGCCAGCAGTGAATTTGAGACCCCTTTTGGAGGCTACACCTTC.

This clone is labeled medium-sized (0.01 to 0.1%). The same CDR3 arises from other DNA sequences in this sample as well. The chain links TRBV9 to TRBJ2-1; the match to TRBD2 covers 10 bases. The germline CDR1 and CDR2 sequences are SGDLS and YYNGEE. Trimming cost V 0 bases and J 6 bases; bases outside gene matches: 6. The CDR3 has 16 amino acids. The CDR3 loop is CASSVGPSGGANEQFF. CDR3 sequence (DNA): TGTGCCAGCAGCGTAGGACCCAGCGGGGGGGCCAATGAGCAGTTCTTC.

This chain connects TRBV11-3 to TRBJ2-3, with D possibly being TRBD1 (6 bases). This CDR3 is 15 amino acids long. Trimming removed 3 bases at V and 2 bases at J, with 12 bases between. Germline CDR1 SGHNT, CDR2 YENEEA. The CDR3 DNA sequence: TGTGCCAGCAGCTTCAGGGGTGCCCCCACAGATACGCAGTATTTT. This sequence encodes CASSFRGAPTDTQYF.

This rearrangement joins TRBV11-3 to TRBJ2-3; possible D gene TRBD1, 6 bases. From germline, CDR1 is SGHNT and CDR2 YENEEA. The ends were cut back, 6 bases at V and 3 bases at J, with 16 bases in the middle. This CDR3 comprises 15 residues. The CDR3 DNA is TGTGCCAGCAGTTCCGGGACACGAAGGACAGATACGCAGTATTTT. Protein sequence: CASSSGTRRTDTQYF.

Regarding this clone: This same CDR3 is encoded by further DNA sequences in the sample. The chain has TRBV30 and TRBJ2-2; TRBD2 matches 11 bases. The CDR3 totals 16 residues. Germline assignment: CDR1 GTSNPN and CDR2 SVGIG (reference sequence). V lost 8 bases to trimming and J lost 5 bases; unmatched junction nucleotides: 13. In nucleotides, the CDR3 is TGTGCCCGTCGGGGATTAGCGGGGGGGCGTACCGGGGAGCTGTTTTTT. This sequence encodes CARRGLAGGRTGELFF.

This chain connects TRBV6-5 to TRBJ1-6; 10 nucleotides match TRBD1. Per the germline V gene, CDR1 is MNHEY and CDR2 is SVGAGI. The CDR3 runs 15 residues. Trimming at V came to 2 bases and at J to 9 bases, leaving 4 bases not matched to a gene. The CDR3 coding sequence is TGTGCCAGCAGTTACATGGGACAGGGGAGTTCACCCCTCCACTTT. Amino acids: CASSYMGQGSSPLHF.

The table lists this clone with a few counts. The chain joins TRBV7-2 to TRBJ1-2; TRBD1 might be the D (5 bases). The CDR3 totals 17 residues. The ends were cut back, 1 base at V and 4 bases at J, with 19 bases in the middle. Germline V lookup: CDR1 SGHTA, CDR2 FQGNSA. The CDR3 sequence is CASSLGRQGKGGYGYTF. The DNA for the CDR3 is TGTGCCAGCAGCTTAGGACGGCAGGGAAAAGGAGGCTATGGCTACACCTTC.

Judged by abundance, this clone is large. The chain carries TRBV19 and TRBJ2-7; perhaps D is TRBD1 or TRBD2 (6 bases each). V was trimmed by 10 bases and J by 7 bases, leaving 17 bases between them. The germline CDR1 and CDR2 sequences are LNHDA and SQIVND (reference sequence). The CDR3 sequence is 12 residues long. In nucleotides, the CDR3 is TGTGCCATAATGACAGGTGCGGGGGAGCAGTACTTC. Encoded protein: CAIMTGAGEQYF.